This TCR beta chain was retrieved from a study of blood T cells in healthy people across ages. Each donor's blood draw was approximately 10 milliliters of peripheral blood. Study-wide results and limits: Roughly linearly, TCR beta diversity per million T cells fell as age increased. PBMCs that were unsorted prevented a conclusive naive versus antigen-experienced comparison.

Next came a second PCR, run for about 6 to 11 cycles, which used a sample-barcoded 5' primer along with a J-beta primer mix. TCRdb itself ran the 5' RACE reads through MiXCR, one entry per CDR3 protein. The table has 450,000 to 700,000 distinct CDR3 sequences, about 26% seen once. The germline V gene encodes CDR1 SNHLY and CDR2 FYNNEI. The trim removed 8 bases at V and 4 bases at J, leaving 9 bases unmatched. The CDR3 extends over 14 amino acids. With regard to this clonotype: Its antigen is still unknown.

The rearrangement joins TRBV2 to TRBJ2-3, with 7 positions matching TRBD2. The clonotype originates from a woman aged 70 to 79 in good health. The sequencing input was blood. CDR3 DNA: TGTGCCAGCCCCGAGCGGGGATATGCAGATACGCAGTATTTT. Its translation is CASPERGYADTQYF.